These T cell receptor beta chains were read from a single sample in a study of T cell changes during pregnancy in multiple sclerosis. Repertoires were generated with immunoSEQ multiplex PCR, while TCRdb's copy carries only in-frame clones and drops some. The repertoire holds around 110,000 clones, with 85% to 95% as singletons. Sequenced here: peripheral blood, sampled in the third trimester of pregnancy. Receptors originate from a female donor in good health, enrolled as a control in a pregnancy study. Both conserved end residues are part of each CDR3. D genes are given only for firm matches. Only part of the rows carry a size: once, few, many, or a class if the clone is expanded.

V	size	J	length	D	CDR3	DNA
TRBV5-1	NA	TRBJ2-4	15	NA	CASSPVQGAKNIQYF	TGCGCCAGCAGCCCGGTACAGGGAGCCAAAAACATTCAGTACTTC
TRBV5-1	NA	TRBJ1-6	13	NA	CASSRQTNSPLHF	TGCGCCAGCAGCCGACAGACAAATTCACCCCTCCACTTT
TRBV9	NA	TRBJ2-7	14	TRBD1	CASSSMGQSDEQYF	TGTGCCAGCAGCTCTATGGGACAGTCCGACGAGCAGTACTTC
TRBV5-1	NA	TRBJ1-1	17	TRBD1	CASSLGPGQVQRTEAFF	TGCGCCAGCAGCTTGGGGCCGGGACAGGTGCAACGGACTGAAGCTTTCTTT
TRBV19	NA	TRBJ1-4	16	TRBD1	CASSTTKGTGNEKLFF	TGTGCCAGTAGTACGACTAAAGGGACAGGGAATGAAAAACTGTTTTTT
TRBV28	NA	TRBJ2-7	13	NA	CASSFVLLYEQYF	TGTGCCAGCAGTTTCGTACTCCTCTACGAGCAGTACTTC
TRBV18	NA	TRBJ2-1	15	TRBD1	CASSPDRDTYNEQFF	TGTGCCAGCTCACCGGACAGGGACACCTACAATGAGCAGTTCTTC
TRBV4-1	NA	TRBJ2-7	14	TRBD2	CASSQDRGAYEQYF	TGCGCCAGCAGCCAAGATCGGGGGGCCTACGAGCAGTACTTC
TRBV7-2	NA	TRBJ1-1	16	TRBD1	CASSPNPGQGNTEAFF	TGTGCCAGCAGCCCAAATCCGGGACAGGGTAACACTGAAGCTTTCTTT
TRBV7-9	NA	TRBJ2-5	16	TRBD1	CASSTKSGTDKETQYF	TGTGCCAGCAGCACCAAATCCGGGACAGATAAAGAGACCCAGTACTTC
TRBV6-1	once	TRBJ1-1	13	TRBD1	CASSETQGSEAFF	TGTGCCAGCAGTGAAACACAGGGGTCTGAAGCTTTCTTT
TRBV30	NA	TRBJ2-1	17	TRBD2	CAWSVLILAGGNNEQFF	TGTGCCTGGAGTGTACTAATATTAGCGGGGGGCAACAATGAGCAGTTCTTC
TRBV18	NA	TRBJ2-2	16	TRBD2	CASSSTMRGTTGELFF	TGTGCCAGCTCATCGACTATGCGGGGGACCACCGGGGAGCTGTTTTTT
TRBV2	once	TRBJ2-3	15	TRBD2	CASSGLAGGRDTQYF	TGTGCCAGCAGTGGACTAGCGGGGGGAAGAGATACGCAGTATTTT
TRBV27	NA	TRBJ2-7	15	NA	CASSFGRQSHYEQYF	TGTGCCAGCAGTTTTGGAAGACAGAGCCATTACGAGCAGTACTTC
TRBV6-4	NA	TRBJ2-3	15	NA	CASSDSGELTDTQYF	TGTGCCAGCAGTGATTCGGGGGAGCTCACAGATACGCAGTATTTT
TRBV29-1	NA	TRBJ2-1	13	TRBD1	CSADRGIYNEQFF	TGCAGCGCTGACAGGGGGATTTACAATGAGCAGTTCTTC
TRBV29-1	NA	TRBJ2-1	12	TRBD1	CSTRTGAGEQFF	TGCAGCACTCGGACAGGCGCAGGTGAGCAGTTCTTC
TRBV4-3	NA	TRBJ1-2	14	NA	CASSQDVSAYGYTF	TGCGCCAGCAGCCAAGACGTCAGCGCCTATGGCTACACCTTC
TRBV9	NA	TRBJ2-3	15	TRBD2	CASSVLAGGTDTQYF	TGTGCCAGCAGCGTACTAGCGGGAGGGACAGATACGCAGTATTTT
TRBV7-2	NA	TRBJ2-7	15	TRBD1	CASSLTWTGKYEQYF	TGTGCCAGCAGCTTAACCTGGACAGGCAAATACGAGCAGTACTTC
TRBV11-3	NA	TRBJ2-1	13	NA	CASSSNYYNEQFF	TGTGCCAGCAGCTCCAACTATTACAATGAGCAGTTCTTC
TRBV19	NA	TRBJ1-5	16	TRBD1	CASSMGTVYSNQPQHF	TGTGCCAGTAGTATGGGGACAGTGTATAGCAATCAGCCCCAGCATTTT
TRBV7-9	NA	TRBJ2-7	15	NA	CASSPGQMGSYEQYF	TGTGCCAGCAGCCCTGGACAGATGGGATCCTACGAGCAGTACTTC
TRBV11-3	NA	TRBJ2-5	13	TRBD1	CASSFTGTGAQYF	TGTGCCAGCAGCTTCACCGGGACAGGGGCCCAGTACTTC
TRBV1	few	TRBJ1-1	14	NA	CTSSQVAAHTEAFF	TGCACCAGCAGCCAAGTGGCGGCGCACACTGAAGCTTTCTTT
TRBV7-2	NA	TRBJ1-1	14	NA	CASSLQVQGTEAFF	TGTGCCAGCAGTTTACAGGTCCAGGGCACTGAAGCTTTCTTT
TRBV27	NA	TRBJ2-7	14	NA	CASSLKSEGYEQYF	TGTGCCAGCAGTTTAAAAAGCGAGGGCTACGAGCAGTACTTC
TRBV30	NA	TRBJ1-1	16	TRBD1	CAWSVPGGEGNTEAFF	TGTGCCTGGAGTGTACCAGGGGGCGAAGGGAACACTGAAGCTTTCTTT
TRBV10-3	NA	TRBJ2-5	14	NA	CAISRDPSQETQYF	TGTGCCATCAGTCGAGATCCATCCCAAGAGACCCAGTACTTC
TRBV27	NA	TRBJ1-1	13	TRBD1	CASRSAGTAEAFF	TGTGCCAGCAGATCGGCTGGGACAGCTGAAGCTTTCTTT
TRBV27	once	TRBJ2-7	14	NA	CASSPWTDSYEQYF	TGTGCCAGCAGTCCGTGGACAGACTCCTACGAGCAGTACTTC
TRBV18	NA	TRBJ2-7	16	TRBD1	CASSRVDRGNTYEQYF	TGTGCCAGCTCACGTGTCGACAGGGGTAATACCTACGAGCAGTACTTC
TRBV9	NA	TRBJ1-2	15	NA	CASSETSTGTYGYTF	TGTGCCAGCAGCGAAACTTCCACAGGGACCTATGGCTACACCTTC
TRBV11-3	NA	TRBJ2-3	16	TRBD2	CASSLKRGGSTDTQYF	TGTGCCAGCAGCTTAAAGCGGGGGGGCAGCACAGATACGCAGTATTTT
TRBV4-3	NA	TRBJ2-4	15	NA	CASSQDPRGGNIQYF	TGCGCCAGCAGCCAAGATCCGAGGGGGGGAAACATTCAGTACTTC
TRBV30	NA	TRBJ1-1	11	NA	CAWSGQVEAFF	TGTGCCTGGAGTGGCCAGGTAGAAGCTTTCTTT
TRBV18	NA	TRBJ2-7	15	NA	CASSPGPAGLVEQYF	TGTGCCAGCTCACCAGGCCCGGCAGGGCTCGTCGAGCAGTACTTC
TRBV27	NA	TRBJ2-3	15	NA	CASTFCQGITDTQYF	TGTGCCAGCACCTTTTGTCAGGGCATAACGGATACGCAGTATTTT
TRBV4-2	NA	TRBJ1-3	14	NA	CASSQKTGGNTIYF	TGTGCCAGCAGCCAGAAGACAGGTGGAAACACCATATATTTT
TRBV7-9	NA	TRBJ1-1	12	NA	CASGQPNTEAFF	TGTGCCAGCGGACAGCCGAACACTGAAGCTTTCTTT
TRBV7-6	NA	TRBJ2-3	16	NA	CASSLEMGAKTDTQYF	TGTGCCAGCAGCTTAGAAATGGGGGCGAAAACAGATACGCAGTATTTT
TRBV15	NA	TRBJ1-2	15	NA	CATEGGTRLTYGYTF	TGTGCCACAGAAGGGGGAACGCGGCTAACGTATGGCTACACCTTC
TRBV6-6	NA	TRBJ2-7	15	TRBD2	CASSLGLAGDYEQYF	TGTGCCAGCAGCCTAGGCCTAGCGGGGGACTACGAGCAGTACTTC
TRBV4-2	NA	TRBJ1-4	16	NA	CASSQDRGESNEKLFF	TGTGCCAGCAGCCAAGATCGGGGAGAATCTAATGAAAAACTGTTTTTT
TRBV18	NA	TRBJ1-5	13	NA	CASSPSGNQPQHF	TGTGCCAGCTCACCTTCAGGGAATCAGCCCCAGCATTTT
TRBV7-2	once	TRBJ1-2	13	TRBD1	CASSLDRERGYTF	TGTGCCAGCAGCTTGGACAGGGAACGAGGCTACACCTTC
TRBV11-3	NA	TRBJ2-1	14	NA	CASSLEFLSGEQFF	TGTGCCAGCAGCTTAGAGTTTTTAAGTGGCGAGCAGTTCTTC
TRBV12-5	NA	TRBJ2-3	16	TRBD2	CASGTGVGLAGDTQYF	TGTGCTAGTGGTACTGGGGTGGGACTAGCGGGGGATACGCAGTATTTT
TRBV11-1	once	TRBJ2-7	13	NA	CASSPGTSAEQYF	TGTGCCAGCAGCCCCGGGACTTCCGCCGAGCAGTACTTC
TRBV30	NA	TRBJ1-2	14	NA	CAWSVQVRSYGYTF	TGTGCCTGGAGTGTACAAGTGCGGAGCTATGGCTACACCTTC
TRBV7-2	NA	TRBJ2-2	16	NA	CASSLGQRSNTGELFF	TGTGCCAGCAGCTTAGGACAGAGATCGAACACCGGGGAGCTGTTTTTT
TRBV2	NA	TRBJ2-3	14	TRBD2	CASSASGGTDTQYF	TGTGCCAGCAGTGCTAGCGGGGGCACAGATACGCAGTATTTT
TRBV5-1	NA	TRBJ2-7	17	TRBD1	CASSLGRTGQNSYEQYF	TGCGCCAGCAGCTTGGGGCGAACGGGACAGAATTCCTACGAGCAGTACTTC
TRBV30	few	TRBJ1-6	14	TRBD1	CACISPGGFSPLHF	TGTGCCTGCATCTCCCCAGGGGGCTTTTCACCCCTCCACTTT
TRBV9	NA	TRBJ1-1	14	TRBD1	CASSSTGVNTEAFF	TGTGCCAGCAGCTCGACAGGGGTGAACACTGAAGCTTTCTTT
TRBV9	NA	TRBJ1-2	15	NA	CASSVGTIQDYGYTF	TGTGCCAGCAGCGTAGGAACAATTCAGGACTATGGCTACACCTTC
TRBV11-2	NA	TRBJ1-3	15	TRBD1	CASSLGQGAGNTIYF	TGTGCCAGCAGCTTAGGACAGGGAGCTGGAAACACCATATATTTT